A single TCR beta chain is shown here with its context. Antigen specificity is unknown. cDNA libraries for TCR alpha and TCR beta, carrying sample barcodes and UMIs, came from 5'RACE with constant-segment primers. TCRdb processed the 5' RACE reads anew with MiXCR; each CDR3 protein has one entry. The data hold approximately 580,000 distinct CDR3 sequences, with roughly 20% observed a single time. This entry is derived from a study of T-cell memory formation after mild COVID-19. About the study: TCR clustering was largely donor specific.

Study-wide results and limits: Clones contracting day 15 to 85 were balanced CD4/CD8; later expanders leaned CD4+.

The V segment lost 2 bases and the J segment 6 bases; nucleotides outside the gene matches: 6. CDR3 length equals 15 residues. From germline, CDR1 is SGDLS and CDR2 YYNGEE. The sequenced sample consisted of PBMCs or a T cell subset sorted from them (not recorded which). This sequence was found in an adult woman who had mild COVID-19 (a few samples of this study predate the infection). Cell type and time point are not known. The V call is TRBV9, the J call TRBJ1-5; the match to TRBD1 covers 9 bases. The CDR3 nucleotides are TGTGCCAGCAGCGTCACCGGGACAGGGAGTCAGCCCCAGCATTTT. Its protein is CASSVTGTGSQPQHF.